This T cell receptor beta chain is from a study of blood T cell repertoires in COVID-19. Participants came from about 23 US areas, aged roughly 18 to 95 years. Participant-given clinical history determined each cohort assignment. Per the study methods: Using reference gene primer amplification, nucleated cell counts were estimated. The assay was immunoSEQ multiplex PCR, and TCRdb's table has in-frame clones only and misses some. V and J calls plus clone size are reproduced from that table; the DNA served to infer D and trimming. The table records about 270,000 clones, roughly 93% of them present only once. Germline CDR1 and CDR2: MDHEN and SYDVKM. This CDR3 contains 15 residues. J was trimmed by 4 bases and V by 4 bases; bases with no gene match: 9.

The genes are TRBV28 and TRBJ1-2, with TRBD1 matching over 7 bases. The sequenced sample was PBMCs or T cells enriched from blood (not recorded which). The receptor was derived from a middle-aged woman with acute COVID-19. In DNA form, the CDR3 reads TGTGCCAGCAGTTCCAGAAGGGACAGTTCCTATGGCTACACCTTC. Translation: CASSSRRDSSYGYTF.